The 32 T cell receptor beta chains below come from one sample, sequenced in a study of shared clonotypes between healthy human individuals. TCRdb's copy holds only in-frame clones and misses some; the assay was immunoSEQ multiplex PCR. The table lists roughly 700,000 clones, about 90% of them singletons. The specimen was memory CD8+ T cells from PBMCs. Specified subset: CD45RO+ cells pooled with CCR7-negative TemRA cells. These receptor sequences come from a man younger than 30 in good health. Some clones in this sample may be carry-over from other donors' samples.

This sequence joins TRBV10-3 and TRBJ2-3, with a tentative D call TRBD1 (6 bases). Deletions cut 11 bases from V and 1 base from J, with 19 bases between. CDR3 size: 15 residues. CDR1 and CDR2 from the germline V gene are ENHRY and SYGVKD. The CDR3 region has the DNA TGTGCCGTCTCCAAGGCGGCAGGGGGCACAGATACGCAGTATTTT. Translating it yields CAVSKAAGGTDTQYF.

The chain recombines TRBV21-1 with TRBJ2-7; the table's D call TRBD1 went unverified against the DNA. TRBV21-1 is assigned pseudogene status. This CDR3 has 16 residues. The CDR3 sequence is CASSNPFQFWSYEQYF. The CDR3 DNA is TGTGCCAGCAGCAATCCCTTTCAGTTTTGGTCCTACGAGCAGTACTTC.

The chain recombines TRBV29-1 with TRBJ2-7; TRBD2 agrees at 10 bases. CDR3 size: 14 residues. Germline CDR1 reads SQVTM; CDR2 reads ANQGSEA. The ends lost 6 bases at V and 2 bases at J; junction bases unmatched: 7. CDR3 sequence reads: CSVTSGRVPYEQYF. DNA of the CDR3: TGCAGCGTCACGAGCGGGAGGGTCCCCTACGAGCAGTACTTC.

This rearrangement joins TRBV29-1 to TRBJ2-7; tentatively, D is TRBD1 (6 bases). Trimming took 6 bases from V and 3 from J, leaving 18 bases between them. The CDR3 consists of 14 residues. Per germline, CDR1 SQVTM and CDR2 ANQGSEA. CDR3 sequence: CSVGGGNTRYEQYF. The DNA of the CDR3 is TGCAGCGTAGGGGGTGGGAATACTCGCTACGAGCAGTACTTC.

For the CDR3, the DNA is TGTGCCAGCAGCTTAGAGAGGGCCCCCGGGGCTGAAGCTTTCTTT. Encoded protein: CASSLERAPGAEAFF. The J gene is TRBJ1-1, the V gene TRBV7-2; D is ambiguous. Germline-derived CDR1 and CDR2 are SGHTA and FQGNSA. The CDR3 sequence is 15 residues long. The V gene lost 1 base and the J gene lost 6 bases, with 15 bases spanning the gap.

This clone appeared a single time. The chain combines TRBV27 with TRBJ2-7, with 13 bases fitting TRBD2. V dropped 5 bases and J dropped 5; count of bases not matched to a gene: 9. The CDR3 is made up of 16 amino acids. Germline lookup yields CDR1 MNHEY and CDR2 SMNVEV (reference sequence). The CDR3 DNA sequence: TGTGCCAGCAGTCCCATACTAGCGGGAGGGTCCAACGAGCAGTACTTC. This gives the protein CASSPILAGGSNEQYF.

The V gene is TRBV6-1, the J gene TRBJ2-1; no clear D. The germline CDR1 and CDR2 sequences are MNHNS and SASEGT. The V and J ends lost 11 bases and 4 bases respectively, with 21 bases between them. The CDR3 runs to 15 residues. The CDR3: CALWLAGAFYNEQFF. DNA of the CDR3: TGTGCCCTATGGCTGGCAGGCGCTTTTTACAATGAGCAGTTCTTC.

The CDR3 region has the DNA TGTGCCAGCAGCCCAGGAGTTAGCACAGATACGCAGTATTTT. It yields the protein CASSPGVSTDTQYF. V usage is TRBV4-2 and J usage is TRBJ2-3; unclear D gene. CDR1 and CDR2 from the germline V gene are LGHNA and YNFKEQ. The CDR3 is 14 residues long. V was pared by 4 bases and J by 0 bases, with 8 bases between.

The chain recombines TRBV29-1 with TRBJ2-7, with TRBD2 as a possible D gene (6 bases). The germline gives CDR1 SQVTM, CDR2 ANQGSEA. V gave up 7 bases and J gave up 2 bases, with 18 bases separating them. CDR3 length equals 14 residues. The CDR3 loop is CSGISSAGPYEQYF. The DNA of the CDR3 is TGCAGCGGGATTAGTAGCGCGGGGCCCTACGAGCAGTACTTC.

The chain is built from TRBV15 and TRBJ1-2, with 8 bases that match TRBD1. With V trimmed by 2 bases and J by 6 bases, 5 bases remained unmatched. Germline assignment: CDR1 LNHNV and CDR2 YYDKDF (reference sequence). The CDR3 runs 14 residues. The DNA for the CDR3 is TGTGCCACCAGCAGAACCTTGGACAGGGATGGCTACACCTTC. Translating it yields CATSRTLDRDGYTF.

The J gene is TRBJ2-7, the V gene TRBV4-1, with D perhaps assigned TRBD1 or TRBD2 (5 bases each). The V end lost 8 bases, the J end lost 7 bases, and 21 bases lay between the germline ends. This CDR3 is built from 14 residues. The germline V gene encodes CDR1 MGHRA and CDR2 YSYEKL. This CDR3 reads CASRGWGGRREQYF. DNA for the CDR3: TGCGCCAGCCGCGGGTGGGGCGGCCGGCGGGAGCAGTACTTC.

A remark on this clone: Other DNA sequences in this specimen translate into the identical CDR3. The rearrangement links TRBV6-9 to TRBJ2-5; D tentatively fits TRBD1 or TRBD2 (6 bases each). CDR3 length: 17 amino acids. Germline assignment: CDR1 MNHGY and CDR2 SVAAGI. Trimming pared 0 bases from V and 0 bases from J, leaving 14 bases between. DNA for the CDR3: TGTGCCAGCAGTTATTCTTGGGGGGCGCAGAACCAAGAGACCCAGTACTTC. This translates into CASSYSWGAQNQETQYF.

The chain joins TRBV27 to TRBJ1-5, with a possible D match to TRBD1 (6 bases). Germline V gene data show CDR1 as MNHEY and CDR2 as SMNVEV (reference sequence). V was trimmed by 5 bases and J by 4 bases, leaving 6 bases between them. This CDR3 is built from 12 residues. As DNA, the CDR3 is TGTGCCAGCAGTCAGGGGAATCAGCCCCAGCATTTT. This sequence encodes CASSQGNQPQHF.

This clone is deemed medium-sized. The same CDR3 can be traced to other DNA sequences in this sample. The rearrangement links TRBV27 to TRBJ2-2, with 7 bases that match TRBD2. Trimming at V came to 2 bases and at J to 2 bases, leaving 5 bases not matched to a gene. Germline CDR1 is MNHEY and CDR2 is SMNVEV (reference sequence). The CDR3 has 16 amino acids. The CDR3 loop is CASSLRLADNTGELFF. CDR3 bases: TGTGCCAGCAGTTTAAGACTAGCAGACAACACCGGGGAGCTGTTTTTT.

The chain has TRBV6-5 and TRBJ2-1; D is unresolved. The V end lost 5 bases, the J end lost 7 bases, and 15 bases lay between the germline ends. The CDR3 runs to 14 residues. The V gene's germline CDR1 is MNHEY and CDR2 SVGAGI. CDR3 in amino acids: CASSPPGSGNEQFF. CDR3 DNA sequence: TGTGCCAGCAGTCCACCCGGGTCTGGGAATGAGCAGTTCTTC.

This clone appeared a few times. CDR3: CASSKREGRNEQFF. The CDR3 DNA sequence: TGCGCCAGCTCGAAGCGGGAGGGTCGGAATGAGCAGTTCTTC. The chain couples TRBV10-1 to TRBJ2-1; the match to TRBD2 covers 10 bases. J lost 7 bases, V lost 8 bases, and 8 bases had no gene match. The germline V gene encodes CDR1 WNHNN and CDR2 SYGVQD (reference sequence). There are 14 residues in the CDR3.

V usage is TRBV10-1 and J usage is TRBJ2-7; D remains ambiguous. V gave up 2 bases and J gave up 5 bases, with 16 bases separating them. The CDR3 is 15 residues long. Per germline, CDR1 WNHNN and CDR2 SYGVQD (reference sequence). The CDR3 DNA follows: TGCGCCAGCAGTGAGAAAAGTTTTGAGAAGGACGAGCAGTACTTC. This codes for CASSEKSFEKDEQYF.

The chain is built from TRBV28 and TRBJ2-1; 13 bases fit TRBD2. CDR1 and CDR2 from the germline V gene are MDHEN and SYDVKM. V was clipped by 6 bases and J by 10 bases; unmatched bases: 3. The CDR3 runs 13 residues. The CDR3 coding sequence is TGTGCCAGCAGCGCGGGACTAGCGGGGGAGCAGTTCTTC. Residues: CASSAGLAGEQFF.

The chain carries TRBV28 and TRBJ2-3; D is perhaps TRBD1 or TRBD2 (5 bases each). The CDR3 extends over 17 amino acids. Germline V gene data show CDR1 as MDHEN and CDR2 as SYDVKM. Trimming shortened V by 10 bases and J by 4 bases, and 27 bases separated the two germline ends. DNA for the CDR3: TGTGCCACCGAGGCAGGGCCGAGGGGCAGGCGCCCAGATACGCAGTATTTT. This gives the protein CATEAGPRGRRPDTQYF.

The chain couples TRBV13 to TRBJ2-7, with 10 bases matching TRBD2. The germline CDR1 and CDR2 sequences are PRHDT and FYEKMQ (reference sequence). V was clipped by 4 bases and J by 6 bases; unmatched bases: 36. The CDR3 is 24 amino acids. CDR3 DNA sequence: TGTGCCAGCAGCTACACCACCGGGACAGGTGTAGGACTAGCGGAGAGAATGAATTCCGGCGAGCAGTACTTC. This encodes CASSYTTGTGVGLAERMNSGEQYF.

The chain uses TRBV28 and TRBJ2-7; D remains ambiguous. CDR1 and CDR2 from the germline V gene are MDHEN and SYDVKM. CDR3 length: 15 amino acids. The V end was cut by 1 base, the J end by 0 bases, with 10 bases between. The CDR3 DNA sequence: TGTGCCAGCAGTTTATACCGACTGCTCTCCTACGAGCAGTACTTC. This encodes CASSLYRLLSYEQYF.

V usage is TRBV2 and J usage is TRBJ2-3, with 11 nucleotides matching TRBD2. V shed 7 bases and J 2 bases; nucleotides not matched to a gene: 17. Germline V lookup: CDR1 SNHLY, CDR2 FYNNEI. The CDR3 sequence is 19 residues long. CDR3 sequence reads: CASTRTSGSLFGDTDTQYF. DNA for the CDR3: TGTGCCAGCACTCGCACTAGCGGGAGTTTGTTTGGGGACACAGATACGCAGTATTTT.

This clone was recorded a few times. The chain combines TRBV28 with TRBJ1-5; D not resolved. The germline CDR1 and CDR2 sequences are MDHEN and SYDVKM. V was shortened by 1 base and J by 7 bases, with 8 bases between the two germline ends. The CDR3 is 13 residues long. The CDR3 loop reads CASSLLEIQPQHF. Here the CDR3 DNA reads TGTGCCAGCAGTTTATTGGAGATACAGCCCCAGCATTTT.

The chain is built from TRBV28 and TRBJ2-7; D may be TRBD2 (6 bases). Trimming left V 3 bases short and J 0 bases short, with 15 bases between. The CDR3 consists of 16 residues. Germline assignment: CDR1 MDHEN and CDR2 SYDVKM. This CDR3 reads CASSLLGGPLSYEQYF. The CDR3 DNA reads as TGTGCCAGCAGTTTGCTGGGGGGTCCCCTCTCCTACGAGCAGTACTTC.

This clone was observed a few times. The chain is built from TRBV7-9 and TRBJ1-5, with TRBD1 matching 8 bases. V lost 5 bases and J lost 6; bases outside the gene matches: 6. The CDR3 totals 14 residues. CDR1 and CDR2 from the germline V gene are SEHNR and FQNEAQ (reference sequence). DNA for the CDR3: TGTGCCAGCAGCGCCACAGGGGGTAGTCAGCCCCAGCATTTT. Protein sequence: CASSATGGSQPQHF. Combining the CDR3 with reference TRBV7-9 and TRBJ1-5 gives the whole variable domain DTGVSQNPRHKITKRGQNVTFRCDPISEHNRLYWYRQTLGQGPEFLTYFQNEAQLEKSRLLSDRFSAERPKGSFSTLEIQRTEQGDSAMYLCASSATGGSQPQHFGDGTRLSIL.

The chain combines TRBV6-5 with TRBJ1-2, with D perhaps matching TRBD1 (6 bases). This CDR3 has 14 amino acids. From germline, CDR1 is MNHEY and CDR2 SVGAGI. V was shortened by 0 bases and J by 4 bases, with 9 bases between the two germline ends. CDR3 sequence (DNA): TGTGCCAGCAGTTACTCGGCAGGGGCCTATGGCTACACCTTC. Translating gives CASSYSAGAYGYTF.

The V and J genes are TRBV6-5 and TRBJ2-7; D is unresolved. The length of the CDR3 is 15 residues. V was pared by 0 bases and J by 2 bases, with 11 bases between. Germline loops: CDR1 MNHEY, CDR2 SVGAGI. This CDR3 reads CASSYSRTVTYEQYF. DNA of the CDR3: TGTGCCAGCAGTTACTCGAGAACAGTGACCTACGAGCAGTACTTC.

This chain joins TRBV29-1 and TRBJ2-3, with a possible D match to TRBD1 (6 bases). The germline gives CDR1 SQVTM, CDR2 ANQGSEA. CDR3 length equals 10 residues. V lost 7 bases to trimming and J lost 8 bases, with 10 bases between them. The CDR3 is CSAQGGTQYF. In DNA, the CDR3 is TGCAGCGCCCAAGGGGGTACGCAGTATTTT.

The V gene is TRBV27, the J gene TRBJ2-1; 13 positions match TRBD2. Germline lookup yields CDR1 MNHEY and CDR2 SMNVEV (reference sequence). V dropped 5 bases and J dropped 7; count of bases not matched to a gene: 11. This CDR3 is 17 amino acids long. This CDR3 is CASSHISLAGGPNEQFF. The CDR3, as DNA: TGTGCCAGCAGTCATATTTCACTAGCGGGAGGGCCGAATGAGCAGTTCTTC.

The chain uses TRBV6-1 and TRBJ1-2, with 8 nucleotides matching TRBD1. V shed 6 bases, J shed 4 bases, and the junction held 4 bases outside the gene matches. There are 13 residues in the CDR3. The germline gives CDR1 MNHNS, CDR2 SASEGT. CDR3 nucleotides: TGTGCCAGCAGGACAGGGGCTGGCTATGGCTACACCTTC. It specifies CASRTGAGYGYTF.

V is TRBV7-2 and J is TRBJ2-1, with D unclear. The CDR3 loop spans 9 amino acids. Per the germline V gene, CDR1 is SGHTA and CDR2 is FQGNSA. Between the trimmed V and J ends, which lost 5 bases and 15 bases, there was a span of 8 bases. The CDR3 nucleotides read TGTGCCAGCAGCCCCCTGGGGTTCTTC. Amino acid sequence: CASSPLGFF.

The gene calls are TRBV27 and TRBJ1-6, with a tentative D call TRBD1 (6 bases). Trimming shortened V by 5 bases and J by 14 bases, and 22 bases separated the two germline ends. This CDR3 is 15 amino acids long. Germline assignment: CDR1 MNHEY and CDR2 SMNVEV (reference sequence). CDR3 loop: CASSLGPEGVTALHF. The CDR3 nucleotides read TGTGCCAGCAGTCTTGGACCTGAGGGGGTCACGGCCCTCCACTTT.